This section outlines one TCR beta chain sequence together with its context. This sample is part of a study of blood T cell repertoires in COVID-19. For the study at large: PBMCs, B-cell-depleted T cells, or T cells were the source of the cDNA or gDNA that made up the material.

Source study methods: Quantification of nucleated cells was approximated via reference gene primer amplification. Sequenced by immunoSEQ multiplex PCR; TCRdb stores in-frame clones only, minus some. That table gives V, J and clone size, and the DNA gave D and trimming. The table includes 100,000 to 150,000 clones, around 81% detected once. Germline loops: CDR1 SGHVS, CDR2 FQNEAQ. J lost 4 bases, V lost 1 base, and 9 bases had no gene match. This CDR3 region has 16 residues. The V and J genes are TRBV7-8 and TRBJ2-7; the match to TRBD1 covers 8 bases. Sample: peripheral blood. This TCR was recovered from a man between 60 and 75 years old with acute or convalescent COVID-19. The CDR3 DNA follows: TGTGCCAGCAGCTTAGGGGAACAGGGGGGAAGATACGAGCAGTACTTC. Translated, it gives CASSLGEQGGRYEQYF.